This T cell receptor (beta chain) was recovered during a study of blood T cell repertoires in COVID-19 (dated by TCRdb to 2020 to 2021). Study-wide context: Samples covering the acute and convalescent phases of COVID-19 were provided by collaborators in the United States, Italy and Spain. Samples came from the ongoing ImmuneRACE study (first 160 participants) plus 1,254 subjects from 6 global collaborators. The repertoires were made available in a free public database intended to serve as a resource for research on the immune response to SARS-CoV-2. Nearly every sample came with metadata listing a de-identified subject ID, COVID-19 status, age in years and sex. The dataset comprised deeply sampled blood TCRbeta repertoires from subjects exposed to, actively infected with, or recovered from COVID-19. Where HLA class I and class II types were available, the types were taken from metadata supplied by the sample provider, not from assay-based typing. The material from the prospective study consisted of cDNA or gDNA derived from T cells, B-cell-depleted T cells, or PBMCs.

Study-wide findings and limitations: How much clinical and demographic metadata was included differed by source and by participant, and the metadata was provided uncurated.

Enrolling through a virtual design, the prospective study's participants ranged in age from roughly 18 to 89 years and lived across some 23 United States geographic areas. In the prospective study, cohorts were assigned on the basis of participant-reported clinical history obtained from a screening survey and a study questionnaire. ImmuneRACE Cohort 3 recovered participants were defined by two consecutive negative NP/OP PCR tests, healthcare professional clearance, or symptom resolution. Mobile phlebotomists in the prospective study collected whole blood, serum and a nasopharyngeal or oropharyngeal swab from every participant. Prospective study participants could optionally give additional blood draws and questionnaires over an approximately two-month period. Prospective study blood samples were shipped either frozen or at room temperature before DNA extraction. About this clone itself: Its binding antigen is unknown. Within one base of it there is no much larger clone, and no base qualities were kept.

Trimming takes 0 bases off V and 5 bases off J; junction bases not matched to a gene: 9. The CDR3, cysteine through phenylalanine, is 17 amino acids long. Only CDR3 DNA is held: 51 bases, read in frame from base 1. The germline V gene (reference sequence) sets CDR1 to LGHDT and CDR2 to YNNKEL. The immunoSEQ Assay, a bias-controlled multiplex PCR, was used to amplify TCRbeta CDR3 regions from genomic DNA. Turning to the authors' computational methods: Nucleated cell counts per sample were estimated from amplification of reference gene primers within the assay. Sequence reads were collapsed and filtered to measure the absolute abundance of every unique TCRbeta CDR3 rearrangement. For each sample, productive Simpson clonality was calculated as the square root of Simpson's diversity index across productive rearrangements. Held by TCRdb, this immuneACCESS table contains in-frame sequences only and omits some clones. Under half of the omission traces to an unresolved V gene where checked; the cause of the rest is unknown. For V, J and clone size, that table is used; D and trimming come from the DNA. This sample has hundreds of thousands of clones in its table, and around 90% of those were observed once. The top ten clonotypes cover around 0.92% of the sample.

What was sequenced was PBMCs or T cells enriched from blood (not recorded which). The chain couples TRBV3-1 (or the pseudogene TRBV3-2) to TRBJ1-5, with 8 bases matching TRBD1. The clonotype originates from a young woman who had recovered from COVID-19. The encoded CDR3 is CASSQDSSTGGDQPQHF. The sequenced DNA: TGTGCCAGCAGCCAAGATTCGAGTACAGGGGGGGATCAGCCCCAGCATTTT.